Sequencing of this T cell receptor (beta chain) was carried out in a study of shared clonotypes between healthy human individuals. Assay: immunoSEQ multiplex PCR; the TCRdb copy retains only in-frame clones and omits some. This sample has approximately 2.1 million clones, with 93% found just once. The sequence derives from a man aged 18 to 29 in good health. Some clones in this sample may be carry-over from other donors' samples. Sequencing was carried out using naive CD4+ T cells from PBMCs. Indicated subset: CD45RA+ positively selected.

The CDR3 region is CASSYDLPTVYEQYF. The CDR3 DNA is TGTGCCAGCAGTTACGACCTACCGACCGTCTACGAGCAGTACTTC. The chain couples TRBV6-5 to TRBJ2-7; no reliable D call. Germline-derived CDR1 and CDR2 are MNHEY and SVGAGI. Trimming cost V 2 bases and J 3 bases, with 14 bases left between them. CDR3 size: 15 residues.